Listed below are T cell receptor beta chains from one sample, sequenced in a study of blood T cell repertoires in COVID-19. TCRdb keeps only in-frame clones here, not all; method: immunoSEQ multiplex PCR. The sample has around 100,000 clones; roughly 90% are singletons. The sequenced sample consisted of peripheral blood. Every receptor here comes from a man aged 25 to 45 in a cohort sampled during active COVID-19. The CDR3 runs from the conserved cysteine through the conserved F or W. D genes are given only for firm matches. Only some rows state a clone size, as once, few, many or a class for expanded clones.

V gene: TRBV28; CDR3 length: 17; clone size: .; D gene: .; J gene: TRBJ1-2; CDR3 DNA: TGTGCCAGCAGTTTAGAGGGCACAGGGTTTCTGATGAGTGGCTACACCTTC; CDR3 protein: CASSLEGTGFLMSGYTF
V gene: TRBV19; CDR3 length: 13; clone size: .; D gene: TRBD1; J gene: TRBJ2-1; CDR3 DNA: TGTGCCAGTAAGGGACAGGGCTTCAATGAGCAGTTCTTC; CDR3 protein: CASKGQGFNEQFF
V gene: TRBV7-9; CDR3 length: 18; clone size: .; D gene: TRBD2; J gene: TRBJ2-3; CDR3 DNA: TGTGCCAGCAGCTTAGCGGCAACTAAGCGGGGCCCCACAGATACGCAGTATTTT; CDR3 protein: CASSLAATKRGPTDTQYF
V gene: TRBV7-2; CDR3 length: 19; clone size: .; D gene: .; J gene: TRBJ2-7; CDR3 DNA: TGTGCCAGCAGCCCCCGGGGGAGGGGGGGCCCCCGGGCTGTAGGGGAGCAGTACTTC; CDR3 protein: CASSPRGRGGPRAVGEQYF
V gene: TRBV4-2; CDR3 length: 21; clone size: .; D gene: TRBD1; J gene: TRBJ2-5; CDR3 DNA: TGTGCCAGCAGCCAAGAAAGAGTGGAAGCCACAGGGGCCGGGCCCCAAGAGACCCAGTACTTC; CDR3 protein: CASSQERVEATGAGPQETQYF
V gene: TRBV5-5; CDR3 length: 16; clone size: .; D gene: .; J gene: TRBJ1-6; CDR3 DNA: TGTGCCCGCAGCTTGCCGGGGGGGAGGGCTAGATCACCCCTCCACTTT; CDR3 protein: CARSLPGGRARSPLHF
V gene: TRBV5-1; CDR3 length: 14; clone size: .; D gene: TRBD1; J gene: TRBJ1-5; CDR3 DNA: TGCGCCAGCAGCGATACAGGGGGCGGTCAGCCCCAGCATTTT; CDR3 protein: CASSDTGGGQPQHF
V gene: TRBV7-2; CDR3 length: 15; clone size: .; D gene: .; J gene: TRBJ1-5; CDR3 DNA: TGTGCCAGCAGCTTAGGGTCGTCAGGAGGTCAGCCCCAGCATTTT; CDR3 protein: CASSLGSSGGQPQHF
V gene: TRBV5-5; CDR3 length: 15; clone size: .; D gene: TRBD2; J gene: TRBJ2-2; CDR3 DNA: TGTGCCAGCAGCTTCATCAGCGGGGTTGCCGGGGAGCTGTTTTTT; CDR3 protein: CASSFISGVAGELFF
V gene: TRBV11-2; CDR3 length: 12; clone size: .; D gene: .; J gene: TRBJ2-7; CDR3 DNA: TGTGCCAGCAGCTTCCAAACCTACGAGCAGTACTTC; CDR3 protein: CASSFQTYEQYF
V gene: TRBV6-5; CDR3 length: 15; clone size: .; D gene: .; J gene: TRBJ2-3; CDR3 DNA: TGTGCCAGCAGAGGGCTAGCGCCTAGTGGCGTTACGCAGTATTTT; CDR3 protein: CASRGLAPSGVTQYF
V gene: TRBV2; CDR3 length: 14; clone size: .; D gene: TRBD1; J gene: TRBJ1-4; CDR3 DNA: TGTGCCAGCGGGGGGACAGCCTCTAATGAAAAACTGTTTTTT; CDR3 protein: CASGGTASNEKLFF
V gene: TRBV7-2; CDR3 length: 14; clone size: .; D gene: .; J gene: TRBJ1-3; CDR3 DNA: TGTGCCAGCAGCCCATGGATCGGCGGGGGGGCCATATATTTT; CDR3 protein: CASSPWIGGGAIYF
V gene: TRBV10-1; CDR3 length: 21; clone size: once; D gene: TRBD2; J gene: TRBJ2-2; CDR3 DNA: TGCGCCAGCAGTGACCCGCAGGGACTAGCGGGGTCTCGGGGAAACACCGGGGAGCTGTTTTTT; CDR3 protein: CASSDPQGLAGSRGNTGELFF
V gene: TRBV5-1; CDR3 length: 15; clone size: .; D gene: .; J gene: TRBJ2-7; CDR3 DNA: TGCGCCAGCAGCTTGGCGGCAGGGGAACCCTACGAGCAGTACTTC; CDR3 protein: CASSLAAGEPYEQYF
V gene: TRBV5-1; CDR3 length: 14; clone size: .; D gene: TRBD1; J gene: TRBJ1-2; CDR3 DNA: TGCGCCAGCAGCACATGGGACAGGGAGTCTGGCTACACCTTC; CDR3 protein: CASSTWDRESGYTF
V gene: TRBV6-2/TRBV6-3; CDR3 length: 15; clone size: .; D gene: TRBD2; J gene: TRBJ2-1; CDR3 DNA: TGTGCCAGCAGTTACTGGGGGGGTAACAACAATGAGCAGTTCTTC; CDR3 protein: CASSYWGGNNNEQFF
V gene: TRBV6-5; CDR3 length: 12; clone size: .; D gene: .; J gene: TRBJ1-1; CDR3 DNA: TGTGCCAGCGGCCGGGAAGCCACTGAAGCTTTCTTT; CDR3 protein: CASGREATEAFF
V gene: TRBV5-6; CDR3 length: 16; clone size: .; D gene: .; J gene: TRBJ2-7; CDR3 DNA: TGTGCCAGCAGCTTAGGGGTCGGCAAAACCTCCTACGAGCAGTACTTC; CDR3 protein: CASSLGVGKTSYEQYF
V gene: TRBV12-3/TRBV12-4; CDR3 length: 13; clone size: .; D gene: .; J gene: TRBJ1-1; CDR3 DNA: TGTGCCAGCAGTTGGACAGCATTCACTGAAGCTTTCTTT; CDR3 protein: CASSWTAFTEAFF
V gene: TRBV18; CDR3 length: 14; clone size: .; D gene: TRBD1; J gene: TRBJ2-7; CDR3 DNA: TGTGCCAGCTCACCAGAGGGGACAGGGTACGAGCAGTACTTC; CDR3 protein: CASSPEGTGYEQYF
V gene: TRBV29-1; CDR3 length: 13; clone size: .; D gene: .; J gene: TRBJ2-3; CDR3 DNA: TGCAGCGTTGAAGAGTCGTTCACAGATACGCAGTATTTT; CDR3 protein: CSVEESFTDTQYF
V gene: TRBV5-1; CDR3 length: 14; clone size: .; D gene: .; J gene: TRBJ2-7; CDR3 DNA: TGCGCCAGCAGCTTGGACACATTCTCCTACGAGCAGTACTTC; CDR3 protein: CASSLDTFSYEQYF
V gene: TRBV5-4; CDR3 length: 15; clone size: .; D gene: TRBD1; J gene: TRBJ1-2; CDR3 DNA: TGTGCCAGCAGCTTGGCGACAGGGAGGTTCTATGGCTACACCTTC; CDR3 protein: CASSLATGRFYGYTF
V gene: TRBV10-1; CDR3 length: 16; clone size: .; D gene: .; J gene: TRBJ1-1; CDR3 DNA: TGCGCCAGCAGTGAGTCGACGTTTAGGGGATCCGATGAAGCTTTCTTT; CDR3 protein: CASSESTFRGSDEAFF
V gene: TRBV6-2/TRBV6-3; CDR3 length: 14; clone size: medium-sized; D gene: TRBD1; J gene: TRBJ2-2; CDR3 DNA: TGTGCCAGCAGTTCGGGACAGGACACCGGGGAGCTGTTTTTT; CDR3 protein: CASSSGQDTGELFF
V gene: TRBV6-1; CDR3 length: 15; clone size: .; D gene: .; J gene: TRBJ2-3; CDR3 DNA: TGTGCCAGCAGTGAAATAGGGGGGGGCACAGATACGCAGTATTTT; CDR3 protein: CASSEIGGGTDTQYF
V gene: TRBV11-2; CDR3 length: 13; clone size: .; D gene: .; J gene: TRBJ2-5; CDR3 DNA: TGTGCCAGCAGCTTATGGACACAAGAGACCCAGTACTTC; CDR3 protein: CASSLWTQETQYF